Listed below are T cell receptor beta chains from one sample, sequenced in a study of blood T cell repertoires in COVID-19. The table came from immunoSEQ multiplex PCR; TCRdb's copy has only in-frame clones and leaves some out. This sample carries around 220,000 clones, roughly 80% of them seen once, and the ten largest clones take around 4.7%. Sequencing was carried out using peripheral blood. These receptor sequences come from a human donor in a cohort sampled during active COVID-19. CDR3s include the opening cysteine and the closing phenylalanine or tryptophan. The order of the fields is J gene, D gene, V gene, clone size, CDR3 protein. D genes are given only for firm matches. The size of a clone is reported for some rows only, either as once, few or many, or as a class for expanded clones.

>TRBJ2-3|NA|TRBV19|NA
CASSSLSSQISTDTQYF
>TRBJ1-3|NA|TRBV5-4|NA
CASSLVGIGNTIYF
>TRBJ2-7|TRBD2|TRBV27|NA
CASSLSGSSYEQYF
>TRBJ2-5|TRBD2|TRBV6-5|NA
CASSYGVAGPQETQYF
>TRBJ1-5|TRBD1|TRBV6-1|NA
CASSERGHWGNQPQHF
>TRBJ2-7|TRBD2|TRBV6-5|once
CASSSPGAGGYYEQYF
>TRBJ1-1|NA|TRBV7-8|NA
CASSRLGAESTEAFF
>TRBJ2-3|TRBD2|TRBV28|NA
CASIRGGLLRTDTQYF
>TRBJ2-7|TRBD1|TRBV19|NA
CASSPGTGGSYEQYF
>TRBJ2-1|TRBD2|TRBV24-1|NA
CATSDPPLAGGGNEQFF
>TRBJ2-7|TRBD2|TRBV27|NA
CASSFGLAGGEQYF
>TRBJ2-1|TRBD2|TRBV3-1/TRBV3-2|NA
CASSQASGRGEQFF
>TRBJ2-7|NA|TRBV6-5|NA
CASSYSSYVYEQYF
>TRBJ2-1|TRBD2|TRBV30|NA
CAWRGLADSYNEQFF
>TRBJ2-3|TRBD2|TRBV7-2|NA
CASSSKLAGGPDTQYF
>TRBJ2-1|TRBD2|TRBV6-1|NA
CASSEGGGYEQFF
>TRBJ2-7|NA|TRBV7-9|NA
CASSSPPINEQYF
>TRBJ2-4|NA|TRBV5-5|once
CASSLPGKNIQYF
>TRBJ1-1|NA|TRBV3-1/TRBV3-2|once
CASSPRVMGAAFF
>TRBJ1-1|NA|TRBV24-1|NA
CATSRTGNTEAFF
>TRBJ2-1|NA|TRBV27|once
CASSHREGGDEQFF
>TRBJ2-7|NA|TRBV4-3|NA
CASSQDRAYEQYF
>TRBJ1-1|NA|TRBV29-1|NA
CSANKQGNTEAFF
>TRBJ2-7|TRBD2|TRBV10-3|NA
CAISGTGTSGSKQYF
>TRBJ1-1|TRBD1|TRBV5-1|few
CASSLEDRGLNTEAFF
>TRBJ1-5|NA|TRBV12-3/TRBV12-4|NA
CASSGQPNQPQHF
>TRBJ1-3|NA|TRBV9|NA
CASSVGPVPGNTIYF
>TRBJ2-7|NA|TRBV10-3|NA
CAISDQGTSRSRQYF
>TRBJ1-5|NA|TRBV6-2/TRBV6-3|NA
CASSYPPGGNQPQHF
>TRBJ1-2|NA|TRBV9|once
CASSGGAGAYRYGYTF
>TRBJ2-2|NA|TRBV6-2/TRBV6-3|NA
CASSYARSGELFF
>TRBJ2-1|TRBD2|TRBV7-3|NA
CASSGTSVGEQFF
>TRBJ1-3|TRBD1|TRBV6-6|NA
CASRTGTGSSGNTIYF